Detailed here is one T cell receptor (beta chain). The data originate from a study of blood T cell repertoires in COVID-19. Study-wide background: Specimens from acute and convalescent COVID-19 originated in the United States, Italy and Spain. T cells, B-cell-depleted T cells, or PBMCs provided the cDNA or gDNA that served as material.

Under the authors' procedure: Reference gene primer amplification yielded estimated nucleated cell counts. Sequencing was performed with immunoSEQ multiplex PCR; in TCRdb, only in-frame clones are kept and a portion is missing. That table furnishes V, J and clone size, whereas the DNA furnished D and trimming. The data show 42,000 or so clones, 76% seen once. This sequence originates from an older man with acute or convalescent COVID-19. Sequencing was carried out using peripheral blood.

The CDR3 nucleotides read TGCGCCAGCAGATTTAGCGGGGGCTACAATGAGCAGTTCTTC. Protein sequence: CASRFSGGYNEQFF. The gene calls are TRBV5-1 and TRBJ2-1; 9 nucleotides align to TRBD2. There are 14 residues in the CDR3. J lost 3 bases, V lost 5 bases, and 3 bases had no gene match. The germline gives CDR1 SGHRS, CDR2 YFSETQ.